This TCR beta chain was recorded in a study of blood T cell repertoires in COVID-19. Produced via immunoSEQ multiplex PCR; TCRdb's table is partial and in-frame only. The sample comprises around 260,000 clones, 70% to 90% of which are singletons, and 4.6% rests with the top ten. Sequencing was carried out using peripheral blood. This clonotype originated in a man between 60 and 70 years old who had recovered from COVID-19.

The CDR3 sequence is CASTPRSGSQTTQPQHF. The CDR3 DNA follows: TGTGCCAGTACCCCACGCAGCGGCTCCCAAACGACGCAGCCCCAGCATTTT. This sequence joins TRBV19 and TRBJ1-5; D gene ambiguous. Trimming removed 7 bases at V and 7 bases at J, with 26 bases between. The CDR3 is 17 residues long. The germline V gene encodes CDR1 LNHDA and CDR2 SQIVND (reference sequence).